The rows below give T cell receptor beta chains drawn from one sample of a study of cytomegalovirus exposure and HLA in healthy donors. Sequenced by immunoSEQ multiplex PCR; TCRdb stores in-frame clones only, minus some. The data contain 150,000 to 200,000 clones, about four fifths of them singletons. Sequences were obtained from PBMCs. The receptor source for this set is a middle-aged man in good health and CMV-seropositive. Each CDR3 is given with its conserved first and last residue. A D gene is named only where the DNA matches it firmly. Size tells how often a clone was seen (once, few, many) or the class of an expanded clone, and some rows leave it out.

j_call: TRBJ1-5
v_call: TRBV4-3
clone_size: few
d_call: TRBD1
cdr3_aa: CASSQDADRGYSNQPQHF
cdr3_nt: TGCGCCAGCAGCCAAGACGCGGACAGGGGGTATAGCAATCAGCCCCAGCATTTT

j_call: TRBJ2-7
v_call: TRBV10-3
clone_size: few
d_call: NA
cdr3_aa: CAISEARLPTQQYF
cdr3_nt: TGTGCCATCAGTGAGGCCAGACTTCCTACGCAGCAGTACTTC

j_call: TRBJ1-1
v_call: TRBV27
clone_size: NA
d_call: NA
cdr3_aa: CASSPTTGQAFF
cdr3_nt: TGTGCCAGCAGTCCGACAACAGGGCAAGCTTTCTTT

j_call: TRBJ2-3
v_call: TRBV13
clone_size: NA
d_call: TRBD2
cdr3_aa: CASSLRRGTSTDTQYF
cdr3_nt: TGTGCCAGCAGCTTACGGCGGGGGACTAGCACAGATACGCAGTATTTT

j_call: TRBJ1-2
v_call: TRBV29-1
clone_size: NA
d_call: NA
cdr3_aa: CSVQDGVNYGYTF
cdr3_nt: TGCAGCGTGCAGGACGGGGTTAACTATGGCTACACCTTC

j_call: TRBJ2-3
v_call: TRBV18
clone_size: NA
d_call: TRBD1
cdr3_aa: CASSPRQGAGTDTQYF
cdr3_nt: TGTGCCAGCTCACCCCGACAGGGGGCAGGGACAGATACGCAGTATTTT

j_call: TRBJ1-1
v_call: TRBV4-1
clone_size: NA
d_call: TRBD1
cdr3_aa: CASSPPGQVTEAFF
cdr3_nt: TGCGCCAGCAGCCCCCCGGGACAGGTGACTGAAGCTTTCTTT

j_call: TRBJ2-2
v_call: TRBV10-3
clone_size: NA
d_call: NA
cdr3_aa: CAISLSTNTGELFF
cdr3_nt: TGTGCCATCTCTCTATCCACGAACACCGGGGAGCTGTTTTTT

j_call: TRBJ1-2
v_call: TRBV6-6
clone_size: NA
d_call: NA
cdr3_aa: CASSYTDISYGYTF
cdr3_nt: TGTGCCAGCAGTTACACTGACATTAGCTATGGCTACACCTTC

j_call: TRBJ2-1
v_call: TRBV6-6
clone_size: few
d_call: TRBD1
cdr3_aa: CASDRGSHNEQFF
cdr3_nt: TGTGCCAGTGACAGGGGGAGTCACAATGAGCAGTTCTTC

j_call: TRBJ1-6
v_call: TRBV2
clone_size: NA
d_call: TRBD1
cdr3_aa: CASGQGENSPLHF
cdr3_nt: TGTGCCAGTGGACAGGGGGAAAATTCACCCCTCCACTTT

j_call: TRBJ2-2
v_call: TRBV5-4
clone_size: few
d_call: NA
cdr3_aa: CASSLDRTNTGELFF
cdr3_nt: TGTGCCAGCAGCTTGGACAGAACGAACACCGGGGAGCTGTTTTTT

j_call: TRBJ2-1
v_call: TRBV7-2
clone_size: NA
d_call: NA
cdr3_aa: CASSSPGSKQFF
cdr3_nt: TGTGCCAGCAGCTCCCCCGGTAGTAAGCAGTTCTTC

j_call: TRBJ1-1
v_call: TRBV7-9
clone_size: once
d_call: NA
cdr3_aa: CASSLVGGAAEAFF
cdr3_nt: TGTGCCAGCAGCTTAGTTGGGGGGGCGGCTGAAGCTTTCTTT

j_call: TRBJ2-7
v_call: TRBV6-1
clone_size: once
d_call: NA
cdr3_aa: CASSEALGGRDEQYF
cdr3_nt: TGTGCCAGCAGTGAAGCCCTGGGTGGCCGGGACGAGCAGTACTTC

j_call: TRBJ1-4
v_call: TRBV5-6
clone_size: NA
d_call: TRBD1
cdr3_aa: CASSFSGTGNLPTNEKLFF
cdr3_nt: TGTGCCAGCAGCTTCTCCGGGACAGGGAACCTTCCTACTAATGAAAAACTGTTTTTT

j_call: TRBJ2-7
v_call: TRBV4-3
clone_size: NA
d_call: NA
cdr3_aa: CASSLRLDQYEQYF
cdr3_nt: TGCGCCAGCAGCCTCCGACTCGATCAGTACGAGCAGTACTTC

j_call: TRBJ2-5
v_call: TRBV5-1
clone_size: NA
d_call: NA
cdr3_aa: CASSFGSQETQYF
cdr3_nt: TGCGCCAGCAGCTTTGGCAGCCAAGAGACCCAGTACTTC

j_call: TRBJ2-7
v_call: TRBV4-3
clone_size: NA
d_call: NA
cdr3_aa: CASSLRSGTYYEQYF
cdr3_nt: TGCGCCAGCAGCTTACGATCCGGGACATACTACGAGCAGTACTTC

j_call: TRBJ2-3
v_call: TRBV10-1
clone_size: NA
d_call: NA
cdr3_aa: CASSEWEDTDTQYF
cdr3_nt: TGCGCCAGCAGTGAGTGGGAGGACACAGATACGCAGTATTTT

j_call: TRBJ2-1
v_call: TRBV7-7
clone_size: NA
d_call: TRBD2
cdr3_aa: CASSPGTSGSLEQFF
cdr3_nt: TGTGCCAGCAGCCCCGGGACTAGCGGGAGCCTTGAGCAGTTCTTC

j_call: TRBJ1-2
v_call: TRBV5-1
clone_size: NA
d_call: NA
cdr3_aa: CASSDTEYYGYTF
cdr3_nt: TGCGCCAGCAGCGATACAGAATACTATGGCTACACCTTC

j_call: TRBJ2-3
v_call: TRBV5-5
clone_size: once
d_call: NA
cdr3_aa: CASSLETGFGPDTQYF
cdr3_nt: TGTGCCAGCAGCTTGGAAACAGGGTTCGGCCCAGATACGCAGTATTTT

j_call: TRBJ2-7
v_call: TRBV7-2
clone_size: NA
d_call: TRBD2
cdr3_aa: CASSLATPGRGPYEQYF
cdr3_nt: TGTGCCAGCAGCTTAGCGACGCCGGGGAGGGGTCCCTACGAGCAGTACTTC

j_call: TRBJ1-1
v_call: TRBV10-3
clone_size: NA
d_call: TRBD1
cdr3_aa: CAISGTGAPLRSEAFF
cdr3_nt: TGTGCCATCAGCGGGACAGGGGCCCCCCTTCGGTCTGAAGCTTTCTTT

j_call: TRBJ2-3
v_call: TRBV5-1
clone_size: NA
d_call: TRBD2
cdr3_aa: CASDAGTSGDIQGRRTDTQYF
cdr3_nt: TGCGCCAGCGATGCAGGGACTAGCGGAGACATTCAAGGAAGACGCACAGATACGCAGTATTTT

j_call: TRBJ2-5
v_call: TRBV19
clone_size: NA
d_call: NA
cdr3_aa: CATRETRGGVETQYF
cdr3_nt: TGTGCCACCAGAGAGACGAGGGGAGGTGTGGAGACCCAGTACTTC